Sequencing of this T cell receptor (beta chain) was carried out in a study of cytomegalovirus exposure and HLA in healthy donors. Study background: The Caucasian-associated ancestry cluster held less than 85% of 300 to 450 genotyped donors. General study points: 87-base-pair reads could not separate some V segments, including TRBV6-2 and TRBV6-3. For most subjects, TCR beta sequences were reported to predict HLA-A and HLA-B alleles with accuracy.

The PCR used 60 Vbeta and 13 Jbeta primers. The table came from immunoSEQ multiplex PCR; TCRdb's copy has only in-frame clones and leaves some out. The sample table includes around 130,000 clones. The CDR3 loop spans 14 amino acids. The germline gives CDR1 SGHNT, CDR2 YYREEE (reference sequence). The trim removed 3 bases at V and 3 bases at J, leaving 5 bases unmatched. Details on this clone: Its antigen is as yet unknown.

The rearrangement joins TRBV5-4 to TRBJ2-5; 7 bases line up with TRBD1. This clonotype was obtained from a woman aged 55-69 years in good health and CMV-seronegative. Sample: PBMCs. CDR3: CASSSTGTEETQYF. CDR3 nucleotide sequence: TGTGCCAGCAGCTCGACCGGGACAGAAGAGACCCAGTACTTC.